One and the same sample provided the 21 T cell receptor beta chains below, sequenced in a study of T cell clonotyping in hematopoietic cell transplantation. Libraries were prepared by immunoSEQ multiplex PCR; TCRdb keeps only in-frame clonotypes and omits some of them. The sample lists about 12,000 clones, about 72% occurring once. Sequenced material: peripheral blood mononuclear cells, taken 180 days after allogeneic stem cell transplant. The source of these receptors is a male patient in his sixties who had an allogeneic stem cell transplant from an unrelated donor, so the T cells may come from the graft donor. Some clones in this sample may be carry-over from other donors' samples.

The CDR3 DNA is TGTGCCAGCAGTGGGCTTTCGGCGAACACTGAAGCTTTCTTT. This codes for CASSGLSANTEAFF. The chain employs TRBV7-3 and TRBJ1-1; no clear D gene. Trimming cost V 6 bases and J 1 base, with 12 bases left between them. The germline CDR1 and CDR2 sequences are SGHTA and FQGTGA. The CDR3 loop spans 14 amino acids. The full variable domain, completed using reference TRBV7-3 and TRBJ1-1, is GAGVSQTPSNKVTEKGKYVELRCDPISGHTALYWYRQSLGQGPEFLIYFQGTGAADDSGLPNDRFFAVRPEGSVSTLKIQRTERGDSAVYLCASSGLSANTEAFFGQGTRLTVV.

This clone was detected a few times. The CDR3 here is CASRISGGSGELFF. The CDR3 coding sequence is TGTGCCAGCAGAATTAGCGGGGGCTCCGGGGAGCTGTTTTTT. This rearrangement joins TRBV13 to TRBJ2-2; TRBD2 matches 9 bases. Trimming at V came to 6 bases and at J to 6 bases, leaving 5 bases not matched to a gene. The CDR3 covers 14 residues. Germline values: CDR1 PRHDT, CDR2 FYEKMQ (reference sequence).

This chain connects TRBV5-6 to TRBJ1-5; D gene unclear. The germline V gene has CDR1 SGHDT and CDR2 YYEEEE. This CDR3 contains 13 residues. Trimming pared 0 bases from V and 6 bases from J, leaving 7 bases between. This chain's CDR3 is CASSLALSQPQHF. CDR3 nucleotide sequence: TGTGCCAGCAGCTTGGCCTTAAGTCAGCCCCAGCATTTT.

This clone was found a few times. The V and J genes are TRBV10-3 and TRBJ1-2; 8 positions agree with TRBD1. Germline V gene sequence: CDR1 ENHRY, CDR2 SYGVKD. With V trimmed by 5 bases and J by 4 bases, 6 bases remained unmatched. This CDR3 contains 14 residues. CDR3 sequence reads: CAISPTGDGYGYTF. The CDR3 nucleotides read TGTGCCATCAGTCCGACAGGGGACGGCTATGGCTACACCTTC.

The chain has TRBV11-2 and TRBJ2-6; the D is unclear. Germline V gives CDR1 SGHAT, CDR2 FQNNGV. CDR3 length: 15 residues. The V end was cut by 1 base, the J end by 0 bases, with 4 bases between. This CDR3 is CASSLVVSGANVLTF. CDR3 DNA sequence: TGTGCCAGCAGCTTAGTGGTCTCTGGGGCCAACGTCCTGACTTTC.

The gene calls are TRBV13 and TRBJ1-1; no clear D gene. The CDR3 sequence is 16 residues long. The ends were cut back, 2 bases at V and 1 base at J, with 14 bases in the middle. The germline gives CDR1 PRHDT, CDR2 FYEKMQ (reference sequence). The CDR3 spells CASSLRSNKQNTEAFF. CDR3 sequence (DNA): TGTGCCAGCAGCTTACGCTCCAACAAACAGAACACTGAAGCTTTCTTT.

In its sample, this clone was seen a few times. J is TRBJ1-5 and V is TRBV19; 9 nucleotides line up with TRBD1. Germline V CDR1 and CDR2: LNHDA, SQIVND (reference sequence). The CDR3 consists of 16 residues. J gave up 6 bases and V 7 bases, and 13 bases lay outside the gene matches. This chain's CDR3 is CASTYRRDREGQPQHF. The DNA for the CDR3 is TGTGCCAGTACTTATCGCCGGGACAGGGAGGGTCAGCCCCAGCATTTT.

V is TRBV29-1 and J is TRBJ1-1, with D perhaps TRBD1 (5 bases). Deletions cut 4 bases from V and 2 bases from J, with 11 bases between. The CDR3 covers 13 residues. CDR1 and CDR2 (germline): SQVTM, ANQGSEA. DNA for the CDR3: TGCAGCGTTGTTTGGGGCCGTAACACTGAAGCTTTCTTT. Protein: CSVVWGRNTEAFF.

The rearrangement joins TRBV6-6 to TRBJ2-2; 8 bases agree with TRBD2. The V and J ends lost 6 bases and 8 bases, in that order; junction bases with no gene match: 5. The CDR3 runs to 13 residues. Germline V CDR1 and CDR2: MNHNY, SVGAGI (reference sequence). The CDR3 nucleotides read TGTGCCAGCAGCACCGGGGGGGAAGGGGAGCTGTTTTTT. Translation gives CASSTGGEGELFF.

CDR3 sequence (DNA): TGTGCCAGCAGCCCTATGATAGGGGTGAACACTGAAGCTTTCTTT. As protein: CASSPMIGVNTEAFF. The V and J genes are TRBV4-2 and TRBJ1-1, with D possibly matching TRBD1 (5 bases). The germline V gene has CDR1 LGHNA and CDR2 YNFKEQ. This CDR3 comprises 15 residues. Trimming took off 4 bases at V and 0 bases at J, with 12 bases between the two ends.

The chain couples TRBV30 to TRBJ1-1, with D uncertain. CDR3 length: 13 amino acids. Trimming removed 3 bases from V and 0 bases from J, with 8 bases in between. The germline CDR1 and CDR2 sequences are GTSNPN and SVGIG (reference sequence). CDR3 in amino acids: CAWSGGMNTEAFF. CDR3 in DNA: TGTGCCTGGAGCGGAGGGATGAACACTGAAGCTTTCTTT.

This chain connects TRBV5-1 to TRBJ1-1; 9 nucleotides match TRBD1. J was trimmed by 6 bases and V by 2 bases; bases with no gene match: 5. Germline lookup yields CDR1 SGHRS and CDR2 YFSETQ. The CDR3 is 14 amino acids. CDR3 sequence: CASSFTGGAAEAFF. The CDR3 DNA reads as TGCGCCAGCAGCTTCACAGGGGGCGCGGCTGAAGCTTTCTTT.

The chain links TRBV13 to TRBJ2-7; TRBD2 matches at 9 bases. The CDR3 runs 14 residues. Germline V gene data show CDR1 as PRHDT and CDR2 as FYEKMQ (reference sequence). V shed 0 bases, J shed 3 bases, and the junction held 0 bases outside the gene matches. The CDR3 spells CASSLGRGGYEQYF. The CDR3 DNA is TGTGCCAGCAGCTTAGGGCGGGGGGGCTACGAGCAGTACTTC.

V gene TRBV15 combines with J gene TRBJ1-2; TRBD1 matches 10 bases. There are 16 residues in the CDR3. In germline, CDR1 is LNHNV, CDR2 YYDKDF (reference sequence). The ends lost 1 base at V and 4 bases at J; junction bases unmatched: 6. CDR3 sequence: CATSRVGGTGAYGYTF. Written as DNA, the CDR3 is TGTGCCACCAGCAGAGTGGGAGGGACAGGGGCCTATGGCTACACCTTC.

V usage is TRBV7-9 and J usage is TRBJ2-3, with D perhaps matching TRBD1 or TRBD2 (5 bases each). CDR3 length: 11 residues. Germline V gives CDR1 SEHNR, CDR2 FQNEAQ (reference sequence). Deletions cut 3 bases from V and 11 bases from J, with 9 bases between. CDR3 nucleotide sequence: TGTGCCAGCAGCTTGGGGGACCGGCAGTATTTT. It encodes CASSLGDRQYF.

The gene calls are TRBV6-5 and TRBJ2-7, with 8 bases matching TRBD1. Germline V gene lookup returns CDR1 MNHEY and CDR2 SVGAGI. The CDR3 consists of 14 residues. The ends lost 6 bases at V and 3 bases at J; junction bases unmatched: 7. The CDR3 region has the DNA TGTGCCAGCAGCAACGACAGGGGTGGCTACGAGCAGTACTTC. The encoded protein is CASSNDRGGYEQYF.

The gene calls are TRBV5-1 and TRBJ1-1; no reliable D call. This CDR3 contains 15 residues. V was pared by 4 bases and J by 1 base, with 14 bases between. The germline gives CDR1 SGHRS, CDR2 YFSETQ. DNA of the CDR3: TGCGCCAGCAGCCAAAGATGGACGGGGAACACTGAAGCTTTCTTT. Translation gives CASSQRWTGNTEAFF.

The chain couples TRBV25-1 to TRBJ1-2, with D possibly being TRBD1 (5 bases). The CDR3 contains 17 residues. CDR1 and CDR2 (germline): MGHDK, SYGVNS. Trimming cost V 6 bases and J 1 base, with 21 bases left between them. In nucleotides, the CDR3 is TGTGCCAGCAGGACAGACAGCCGGTCCGTTCATAACTATGGCTACACCTTC. As protein: CASRTDSRSVHNYGYTF.

This chain links TRBV20-1 with TRBJ1-2; D gene ambiguous. CDR3 length equals 9 residues. Looked up from germline, CDR1 is DFQATT and CDR2 is SNEGSKA (reference sequence). V lost 6 bases and J lost 9, with 8 bases in between. CDR3 sequence reads: CSAPPSYTF. For the CDR3, the DNA is TGCAGTGCCCCCCCTAGCTACACCTTC.

This clone turned up a few times. The chain has TRBV27 and TRBJ2-6; unclear D gene. The CDR3 extends over 14 amino acids. V gave up 4 bases and J gave up 2 bases, with 6 bases separating them. In germline, CDR1 is MNHEY, CDR2 SMNVEV (reference sequence). CDR3 in amino acids: CASSSSPGANVLTF. CDR3 DNA sequence: TGTGCCAGCAGTTCTAGTCCTGGGGCCAACGTCCTGACTTTC.

J is TRBJ1-5 and V is TRBV30; D remains unclear. The CDR3 extends over 14 amino acids. The V end was cut by 4 bases, the J end by 5 bases, with 15 bases between. The germline V gene has CDR1 GTSNPN and CDR2 SVGIG (reference sequence). The CDR3 sequence is CAWTRRGPDQPQHF. The CDR3 DNA is TGTGCCTGGACCAGACGAGGCCCCGATCAGCCCCAGCATTTT.